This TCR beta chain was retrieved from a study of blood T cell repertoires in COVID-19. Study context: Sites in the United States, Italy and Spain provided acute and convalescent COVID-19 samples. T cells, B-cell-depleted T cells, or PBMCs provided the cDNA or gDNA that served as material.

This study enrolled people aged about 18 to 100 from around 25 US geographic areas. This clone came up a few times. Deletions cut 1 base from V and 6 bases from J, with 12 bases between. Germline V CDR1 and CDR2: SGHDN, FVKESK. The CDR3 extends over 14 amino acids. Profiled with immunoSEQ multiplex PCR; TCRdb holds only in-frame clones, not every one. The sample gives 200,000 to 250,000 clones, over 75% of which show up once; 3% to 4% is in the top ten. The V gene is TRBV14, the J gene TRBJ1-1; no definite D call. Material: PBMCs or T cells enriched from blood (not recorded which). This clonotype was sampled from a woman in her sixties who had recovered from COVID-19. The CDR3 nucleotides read TGTGCCAGCAGCCAAGGTTCCAAACGGGCTGAAGCTTTCTTT. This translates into CASSQGSKRAEAFF. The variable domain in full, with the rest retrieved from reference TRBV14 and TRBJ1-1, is EAGVTQFPSHSVIEKGQTVTLRCDPISGHDNLYWYRRVMGKEIKFLLHFVKESKQDESGMPNNRFLAERTGGTYSTLKVQPAELEDSGVYFCASSQGSKRAEAFFGQGTRLTVV.